This T cell receptor (beta chain) was captured in a study of identical twins. In this sample, this clonotype turned up many times. Its antigen is not identified. Study results and caveats: There were fewer insertions in abundant cord blood beta clonotypes, but memory repertoires showed no such pattern. A partial confounding effect on zero-insertion analyses could come from invariant MAIT and iNKT cells.

This CDR3 comprises 14 residues. V was clipped by 7 bases and J by 3 bases, with 13 bases between them. TCRdb reprocessed the 5' RACE reads with MiXCR, giving one entry per CDR3 protein. The sample yields roughly 260,000 distinct CDR3 sequences, about 7.5% seen once. Only healthy Caucasians were included as donors. This sample also appeared in a second study, on yellow fever vaccine responses in identical twins. That source reports: Convergence reportedly seemed to mark part of the twins' vaccine T cell response, with personalization marking the rest.

The TCR comes from a woman between 18 and 30 years old in good health. The sample consisted of CD8+ T cells sorted from blood. The chain couples TRBV12-3 or TRBV12-4 to TRBJ2-1; D is perhaps TRBD1 (6 bases). The CDR3 bases are TGTGCCAGCACCCCGGGACAAGACTACAATGAGCAGTTCTTC. It is translated as CASTPGQDYNEQFF.